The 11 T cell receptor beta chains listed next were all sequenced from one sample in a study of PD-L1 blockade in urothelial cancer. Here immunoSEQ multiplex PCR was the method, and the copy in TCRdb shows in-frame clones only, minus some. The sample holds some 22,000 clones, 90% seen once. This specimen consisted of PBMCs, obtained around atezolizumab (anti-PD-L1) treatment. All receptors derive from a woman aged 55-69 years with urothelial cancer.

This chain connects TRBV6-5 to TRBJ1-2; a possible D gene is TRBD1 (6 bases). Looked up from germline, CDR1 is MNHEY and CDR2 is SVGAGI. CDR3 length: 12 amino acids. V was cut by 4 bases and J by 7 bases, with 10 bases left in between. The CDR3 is CASSWGGGGYTF. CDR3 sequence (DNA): TGTGCCAGCAGTTGGGGGGGCGGTGGCTACACCTTC.

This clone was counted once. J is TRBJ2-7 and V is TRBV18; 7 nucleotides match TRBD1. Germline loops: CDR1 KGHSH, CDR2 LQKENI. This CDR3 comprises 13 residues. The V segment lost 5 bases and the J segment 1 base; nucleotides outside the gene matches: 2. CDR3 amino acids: CASSMGQSYEQYF. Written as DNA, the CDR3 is TGTGCCAGCTCAATGGGACAGTCCTACGAGCAGTACTTC.

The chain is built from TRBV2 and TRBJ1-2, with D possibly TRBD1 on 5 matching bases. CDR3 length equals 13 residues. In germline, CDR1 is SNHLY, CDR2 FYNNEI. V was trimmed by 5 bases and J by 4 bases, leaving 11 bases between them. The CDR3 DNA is TGTGCCAGCAGTTCGGAGACAGTCTATGGCTACACCTTC. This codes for CASSSETVYGYTF.

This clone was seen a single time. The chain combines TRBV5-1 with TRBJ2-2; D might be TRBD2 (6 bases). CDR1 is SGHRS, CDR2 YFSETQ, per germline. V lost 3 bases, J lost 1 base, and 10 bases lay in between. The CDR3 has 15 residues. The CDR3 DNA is TGCGCCAGCAGCTGGAATAGCGGGAACACCGGGGAGCTGTTTTTT. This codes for CASSWNSGNTGELFF.

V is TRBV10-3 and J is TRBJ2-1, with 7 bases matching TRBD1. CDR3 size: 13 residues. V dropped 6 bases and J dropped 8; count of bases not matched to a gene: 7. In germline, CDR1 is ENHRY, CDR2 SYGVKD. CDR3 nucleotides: TGTGCCATCAGGGGAACAGGGGACGATGAGCAGTTCTTC. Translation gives CAIRGTGDDEQFF.

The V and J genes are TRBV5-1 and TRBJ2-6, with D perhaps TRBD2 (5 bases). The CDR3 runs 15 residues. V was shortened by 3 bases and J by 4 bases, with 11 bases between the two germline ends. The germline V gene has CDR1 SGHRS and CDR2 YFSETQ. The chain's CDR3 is CASSSTTGGANVLTF. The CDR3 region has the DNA TGCGCCAGCAGCTCTACAACGGGAGGGGCCAACGTCCTGACTTTC.

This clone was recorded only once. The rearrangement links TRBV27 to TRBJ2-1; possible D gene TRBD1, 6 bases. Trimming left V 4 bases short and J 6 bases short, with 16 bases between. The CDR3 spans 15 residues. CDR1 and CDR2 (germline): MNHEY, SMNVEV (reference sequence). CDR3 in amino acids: CASSWFRGSGNEQFF. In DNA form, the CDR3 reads TGTGCCAGCAGTTGGTTCAGGGGTTCGGGCAATGAGCAGTTCTTC.

This CDR3 reads CASSLAGRLSSYNEQFF. The CDR3 DNA follows: TGTGCCAGCAGCTTAGCGGGGCGGCTGAGCTCCTACAATGAGCAGTTCTTC. The chain combines TRBV7-9 with TRBJ2-1; possible D gene TRBD1, 5 bases. The V end lost 0 bases, the J end lost 0 bases, and 12 bases lay between the germline ends. Germline-derived CDR1 and CDR2 are SEHNR and FQNEAQ (reference sequence). The CDR3 covers 17 residues.

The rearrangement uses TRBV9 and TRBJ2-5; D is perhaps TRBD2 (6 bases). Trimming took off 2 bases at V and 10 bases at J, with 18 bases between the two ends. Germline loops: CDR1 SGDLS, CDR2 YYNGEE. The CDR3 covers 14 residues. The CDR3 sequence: CASSVDTPGAGQYF. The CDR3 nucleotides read TGTGCCAGCAGCGTCGATACCCCGGGAGCAGGCCAGTACTTC.

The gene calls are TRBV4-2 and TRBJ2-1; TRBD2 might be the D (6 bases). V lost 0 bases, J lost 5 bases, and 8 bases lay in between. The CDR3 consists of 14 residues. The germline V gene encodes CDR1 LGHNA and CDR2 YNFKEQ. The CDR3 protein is CASSQDLADNEQFF. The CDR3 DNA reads TGTGCCAGCAGCCAAGATTTAGCGGACAATGAGCAGTTCTTC.

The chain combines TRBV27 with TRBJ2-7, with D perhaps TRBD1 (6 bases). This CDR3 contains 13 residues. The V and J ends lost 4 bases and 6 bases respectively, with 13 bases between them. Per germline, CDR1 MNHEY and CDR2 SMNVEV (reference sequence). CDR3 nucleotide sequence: TGTGCCAGCAGTTGGGGGCCCTTCGGCGAGCAGTACTTC. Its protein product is CASSWGPFGEQYF.